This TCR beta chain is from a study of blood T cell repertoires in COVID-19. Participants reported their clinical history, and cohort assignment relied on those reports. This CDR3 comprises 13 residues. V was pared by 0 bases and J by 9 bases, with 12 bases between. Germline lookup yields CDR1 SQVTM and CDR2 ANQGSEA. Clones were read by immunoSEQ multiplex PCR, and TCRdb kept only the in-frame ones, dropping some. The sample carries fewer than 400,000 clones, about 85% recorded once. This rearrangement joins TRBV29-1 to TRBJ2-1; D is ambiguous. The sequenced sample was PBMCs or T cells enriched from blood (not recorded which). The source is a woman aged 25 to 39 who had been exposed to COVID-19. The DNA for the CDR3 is TGCAGCGTTGAAGAGTTCGCGAACGGTGAGCAGTTCTTC. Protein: CSVEEFANGEQFF.